These 15 T cell receptor beta chains were all obtained from the same sample, sequenced in a study of T cell responses to AZD1222 COVID-19 vaccine. The table came from immunoSEQ multiplex PCR; TCRdb's copy has only in-frame clones and leaves some out. The sample carries 150,000 to 200,000 clones, around 90% recorded once. The input for sequencing was peripheral blood, taken 28 days after the second AZD1222 dose. The receptors come from an adult who received the AZD1222 COVID-19 vaccine.

The chain carries TRBV6-5 and TRBJ1-2; D uncertain. The CDR3 loop spans 14 amino acids. V lost 0 bases, J lost 8 bases, and 13 bases lay in between. Germline CDR1 reads MNHEY; CDR2 reads SVGAGI. This chain's CDR3 is CASSYSGGKSGYTF. CDR3 bases: TGTGCCAGCAGTTACTCAGGCGGGAAGTCAGGCTACACCTTC.

V gene TRBV5-4 combines with J gene TRBJ2-6; D is tentatively TRBD1 or TRBD2 (5 bases each). The ends were cut back, 3 bases at V and 2 bases at J, with 9 bases in the middle. The CDR3 has 15 amino acids. Per the germline V gene, CDR1 is SGHNT and CDR2 is YYREEE (reference sequence). CDR3 in amino acids: CASSWLGAGANVLTF. The CDR3 bases are TGTGCCAGCAGCTGGTTGGGGGCTGGGGCCAACGTCCTGACTTTC.

This clone is a singleton in its sample. The chain is built from TRBV7-2 and TRBJ2-3, with 7 bases that match TRBD1. There are 12 residues in the CDR3. The V and J ends lost 7 bases and 2 bases, in that order; junction bases with no gene match: 0. The germline V gene has CDR1 SGHTA and CDR2 FQGNSA. The CDR3 region has the DNA TGTGCCAGCAAGGGGGCCACAGATACGCAGTATTTT. Its protein product is CASKGATDTQYF.

The rearrangement links TRBV7-6 to TRBJ2-2; 7 bases agree with TRBD2. Germline CDR1 and CDR2: SGHVS and FNYEAQ. This CDR3 has 17 amino acids. Losses at the gene ends were 2 bases for V and 1 base for J; bases not matched to a gene: 7. The CDR3 protein is CASSLLAARQNTGELFF. CDR3 DNA: TGTGCCAGCAGCTTACTAGCGGCCAGGCAGAACACCGGGGAGCTGTTTTTT.

The rearrangement uses TRBV6-5 and TRBJ2-1; the D call may be TRBD1 or TRBD2 (5 bases each). Germline assignment: CDR1 MNHEY and CDR2 SVGAGI. The CDR3 loop spans 13 amino acids. V shed 11 bases and J shed 9 bases, with 20 bases lying between them. Written as DNA, the CDR3 is TGTGCCTCCTCGGGGAGCTCTCAGGGTGAGCAGTTCTTC. It codes for CASSGSSQGEQFF.

The chain employs TRBV14 and TRBJ2-7, with D possibly matching TRBD1 (6 bases). This CDR3 comprises 15 residues. From germline, CDR1 is SGHDN and CDR2 FVKESK. The V end was cut by 6 bases, the J end by 7 bases, with 22 bases between. The CDR3 loop is CASRHRDNLGQEQYF. CDR3 nucleotides: TGTGCCAGCAGACACCGGGACAATCTAGGTCAAGAGCAGTACTTC.

This clone was observed a handful of times. The chain employs TRBV10-3 and TRBJ2-1, with 8 positions matching TRBD1. CDR3 size: 12 residues. CDR1 is ENHRY and CDR2 is SYGVKD in the germline V gene. J was trimmed by 10 bases and V by 2 bases; bases with no gene match: 1. Here the CDR3 DNA reads TGTGCCATCAGTGAGGGGGACAGGGAGCAGTTCTTC. Protein: CAISEGDREQFF.

The chain employs TRBV28 and TRBJ2-3; TRBD1 or TRBD2 may be the D gene (5 bases each). This CDR3 has 15 amino acids. Trimming cost V 2 bases and J 2 bases, with 11 bases left between them. Germline V gives CDR1 MDHEN, CDR2 SYDVKM. CDR3 bases: TGTGCCAGCAGTTTAGGGGGAAGTCCCACAGATACGCAGTATTTT. Translating gives CASSLGGSPTDTQYF.

V is TRBV9 and J is TRBJ1-1; no reliable D call. V gave up 4 bases and J gave up 0 bases, with 10 bases separating them. CDR1 is SGDLS and CDR2 is YYNGEE in the germline V gene. There are 14 residues in the CDR3. Written as DNA, the CDR3 is TGTGCCAGCAGCCCCGGGCCCATGAACACTGAAGCTTTCTTT. It is translated as CASSPGPMNTEAFF.

The chain employs TRBV7-9 and TRBJ2-7; 10 bases are shared with TRBD2. CDR1 and CDR2 from the germline V gene are SEHNR and FQNEAQ (reference sequence). The CDR3 is 14 amino acids. The V and J ends lost 4 bases and 5 bases, in that order; junction bases with no gene match: 5. This CDR3 reads CASSSSGSINEQYF. The DNA of the CDR3 is TGTGCCAGCAGCTCTAGCGGGAGTATCAACGAGCAGTACTTC.

This clone was counted once. This rearrangement joins TRBV2 to TRBJ1-4; D is unresolved. The CDR3 contains 11 residues. V shed 3 bases and J shed 10 bases, with 6 bases lying between them. Germline lookup yields CDR1 SNHLY and CDR2 FYNNEI. In DNA form, the CDR3 reads TGTGCCAGCAGTGAGGCGGTAAAACTGTTTTTT. It is translated as CASSEAVKLFF. Based on the CDR3 plus reference TRBV2 and TRBJ1-4, the full variable domain is EPEVTQTPSHQVTQMGQEVILRCVPISNHLYFYWYRQILGQKVEFLVSFYNNEISEKSEIFDDQFSVERPDGSNFTLKIRSTKLEDSAMYFCASSEAVKLFFGSGTQLSVL.

The genes are TRBV6-5 and TRBJ1-2; the D is unclear. V gave up 6 bases and J gave up 4 bases, with 12 bases separating them. Germline-derived CDR1 and CDR2 are MNHEY and SVGAGI. CDR3 length: 13 amino acids. The CDR3 spells CASSPRNLYGYTF. The CDR3 DNA sequence: TGTGCCAGCAGCCCGAGGAACCTCTATGGCTACACCTTC.

With regard to this clone: The same CDR3 is also encoded by other DNA sequences in this sample. The chain uses TRBV18 and TRBJ2-7, with 7 bases matching TRBD1. The CDR3 sequence is 14 residues long. V was clipped by 3 bases and J by 0 bases; unmatched bases: 2. Germline-derived CDR1 and CDR2 are KGHSH and LQKENI. The chain's CDR3 is CASSPGQSSYEQYF. The CDR3 DNA sequence: TGTGCCAGCTCACCGGGACAGAGCTCCTACGAGCAGTACTTC. Full variable domain (missing parts from reference TRBV18 and TRBJ2-7): NAGVMQNPRHLVRRRGQEARLRCSPMKGHSHVYWYRQLPEEGLKFMVYLQKENIIDESGMPKERFSAEFPKEGPSILRIQQVVRGDSAAYFCASSPGQSSYEQYFGPGTRLTVT.

The V gene is TRBV19, the J gene TRBJ2-5; no clear D gene. Trimming cost V 5 bases and J 0 bases, with 1 base left between them. Per germline, CDR1 LNHDA and CDR2 SQIVND (reference sequence). The CDR3 spans 11 residues. The CDR3 region is CASSDQETQYF. CDR3 sequence (DNA): TGTGCCAGTAGTGACCAAGAGACCCAGTACTTC.

V gene TRBV5-1 combines with J gene TRBJ2-1, with D unclear. The CDR3 runs to 16 residues. CDR1 is SGHRS, CDR2 YFSETQ, per germline. Deletions cut 2 bases from V and 4 bases from J, with 16 bases between. Here the CDR3 reads CASSFRPASFYNEQFF. The CDR3 nucleotides are TGCGCCAGCAGCTTCCGACCGGCTTCATTTTACAATGAGCAGTTCTTC. Drawing the rest from reference TRBV5-1 and TRBJ2-1, the complete variable domain is KAGVTQTPRYLIKTRGQQVTLSCSPISGHRSVSWYQQTPGQGLQFLFEYFSETQRNKGNFPGRFSGRQFSNSRSEMNVSTLELGDSALYLCASSFRPASFYNEQFFGPGTRLTVL.